This TCR beta chain was recorded in a study of blood T cell repertoires in COVID-19. The overall study: Samples taken during acute and convalescent COVID-19 were collected in the United States, Italy and Spain. Sources were T cells, B-cell-depleted T cells, or PBMCs; the material itself was cDNA or gDNA.

The CDR3 runs 14 residues. The V end lost 6 bases, the J end lost 3 bases, and 9 bases lay between the germline ends. Per the germline V gene, CDR1 is SGHTA and CDR2 is FQGNSA. Of note for this clone: The sample contains more than one DNA sequence encoding this CDR3.

In the original processing: Cell counts per sample came from amplifying reference gene primers. The repertoire was sequenced with immunoSEQ multiplex PCR; TCRdb's copy has only in-frame clones and lacks some. That table is the source of V, J and clone size, and D and trimming were worked out from the DNA. In the table there are about 210,000 clones, roughly 80% of which are singletons. The sample taken for sequencing was peripheral blood. The chain is built from TRBV7-2 and TRBJ1-6; D is ambiguous. The origin of this receptor is a woman in her 40s with active or convalescent COVID-19. The CDR3 protein is CASSLTSYNSPLHF. CDR3 coding DNA: TGTGCCAGCAGTCTCACTAGCTATAATTCACCCCTCCACTTT.